These 16 T cell receptor beta chains were all obtained from the same sample, sequenced in a study of OX40 agonist ivuxolimab in advanced cancers. Using immunoSEQ multiplex PCR, the repertoire was profiled, and TCRdb retains in-frame clones only, with some absent. The sample has tens of thousands of clones, approximately 91% seen once. Sequenced material: CD4+ or CD8+ T cells sorted from blood, taken in a trial of the OX40 agonist ivuxolimab. The source of these receptors is an adult with an advanced solid tumor such as melanoma, head and neck, liver or kidney cancer.

This clone was seen more than once but under ten times. The V call is TRBV5-6, the J call TRBJ2-6; TRBD2 agrees at 11 bases. V was pared by 4 bases and J by 0 bases, with 6 bases of the junction left unmatched. The germline V gene encodes CDR1 SGHDT and CDR2 YYEEEE. This CDR3 is 18 amino acids long. Written as DNA, the CDR3 is TGTGCCAGCAGCCCCCTGGGACTAGCGGACTCTGGGGCCAACGTCCTGACTTTC. Protein sequence: CASSPLGLADSGANVLTF.

The V and J genes are TRBV6-1 and TRBJ1-1; D is unclear. CDR1 is MNHNS, CDR2 SASEGT, per germline. The CDR3 covers 13 residues. Trimming cost V 3 bases and J 1 base, with 6 bases left between them. The CDR3 is CASSDRENTEAFF. As DNA, the CDR3 is TGTGCCAGCAGTGATCGGGAGAACACTGAAGCTTTCTTT.

The V gene is TRBV7-8, the J gene TRBJ2-7; TRBD1 agrees at 10 bases. The V gene end was trimmed by 0 bases and the J gene end by 2 bases; junction bases not matched to a gene: 7. From germline, CDR1 is SGHVS and CDR2 FQNEAQ. The CDR3 has 17 amino acids. The CDR3 loop is CASSLAGTGELAYEQYF. The CDR3 nucleotides are TGTGCCAGCAGCTTAGCCGGGACAGGGGAATTAGCCTACGAGCAGTACTTC. The full variable domain, its missing parts supplied by reference TRBV7-8 and TRBJ2-7, is GAGVSQSPRYKVAKRGQDVALRCDPISGHVSLFWYQQALGQGPEFLTYFQNEAQLDKSGLPSDRFFAERPEGSVSTLKIQRTQQEDSAVYLCASSLAGTGELAYEQYFGPGTRLTVT.

V usage is TRBV28 and J usage is TRBJ2-1, with TRBD2 matching over 9 bases. V gave up 7 bases and J gave up 5 bases; unmatched junction bases: 9. From germline, CDR1 is MDHEN and CDR2 SYDVKM. The CDR3 extends over 15 amino acids. The DNA of the CDR3 is TGTGCCAGCACCCCTGGGCTAGCGGGGAACAATGAGCAGTTCTTC. Translating it yields CASTPGLAGNNEQFF.

This chain uses TRBV7-2 with TRBJ2-7, with D unresolved. Germline CDR1 is SGHTA and CDR2 is FQGNSA. Trimming removed 4 bases from V and 2 bases from J, with 9 bases in between. The CDR3 is made up of 13 amino acids. The CDR3 here is CASSWTYTYEQYF. The CDR3 DNA reads TGTGCCAGCAGCTGGACCTACACCTACGAGCAGTACTTC.

This clone was seen just once. The V call is TRBV28, the J call TRBJ2-5; 9 bases fit TRBD1. CDR1 is MDHEN and CDR2 is SYDVKM in the germline V gene. V shed 8 bases and J 5 bases; nucleotides not matched to a gene: 9. This CDR3 spans 14 amino acids. The CDR3 sequence is CASSPGQGRETQYF. As DNA, the CDR3 is TGTGCCAGCTCACCGGGACAGGGTCGCGAGACCCAGTACTTC.

This chain connects TRBV5-6 to TRBJ2-5, with D possibly being TRBD1 or TRBD2 (5 bases each). Trimming took off 3 bases at V and 1 base at J, with 7 bases between the two ends. The CDR3 runs 13 residues. CDR1 is SGHDT, CDR2 YYEEEE, per germline. CDR3 sequence: CASSWDVQETQYF. CDR3 sequence (DNA): TGTGCCAGCAGCTGGGACGTCCAAGAGACCCAGTACTTC. Combining the CDR3 with reference TRBV5-6 and TRBJ2-5 gives the whole variable domain DAGVTQSPTHLIKTRGQQVTLRCSPKSGHDTVSWYQQALGQGPQFIFQYYEEEERQRGNFPDRFSGHQFPNYSSELNVNALLLGDSALYLCASSWDVQETQYFGPGTRLLVL.

About this clone: Other DNA sequences in this sample translate to the same CDR3. V gene TRBV28 combines with J gene TRBJ1-1; D remains ambiguous. Trimming stripped 3 bases from V and 3 bases from J, with 5 bases between. The germline V gene encodes CDR1 MDHEN and CDR2 SYDVKM. This CDR3 spans 12 amino acids. The CDR3: CASSFGDTEAFF. CDR3 nucleotides: TGTGCCAGCAGTTTCGGGGACACTGAAGCTTTCTTT. Using reference TRBV28 and TRBJ1-1 for the parts outside the CDR3, the full variable domain is DVKVTQSSRYLVKRTGEKVFLECVQDMDHENMFWYRQDPGLGLRLIYFSYDVKMKEKGDIPEGYSVSREKKERFSLILESASTNQTSMYLCASSFGDTEAFFGQGTRLTVV.

The chain employs TRBV7-9 and TRBJ2-2; 8 positions agree with TRBD1. The length of the CDR3 is 16 residues. Per the germline V gene, CDR1 is SEHNR and CDR2 is FQNEAQ (reference sequence). Trimming removed 4 bases from V and 5 bases from J; junction bases left unmatched: 9. CDR3 sequence: CASSSPQGAGTGELFF. CDR3 in DNA: TGTGCCAGCAGCTCGCCCCAGGGGGCTGGTACCGGGGAGCTGTTTTTT.

The chain is built from TRBV7-9 and TRBJ1-4; no reliable D call. The CDR3 spans 16 residues. Per germline, CDR1 SEHNR and CDR2 FQNEAQ (reference sequence). With 4 bases removed from V and 0 bases from J, the gap between germline ends came to 12 bases. The CDR3 reads CASSSELIATNEKLFF. In nucleotides, the CDR3 is TGTGCCAGCAGCTCAGAGCTGATTGCAACTAATGAAAAACTGTTTTTT.

For the CDR3, the DNA is TGTGCCAGCACCTTATGGGCAGGGATCACTGAAGCTTTCTTT. Translation gives CASTLWAGITEAFF. The chain combines TRBV28 with TRBJ1-1, with TRBD1 as a possible D gene (5 bases). Germline lookup yields CDR1 MDHEN and CDR2 SYDVKM. Trimming stripped 7 bases from V and 4 bases from J, with 16 bases between. CDR3 length: 14 residues.

This rearrangement joins TRBV7-3 to TRBJ2-3; D is undetermined. V lost 5 bases and J lost 1, with 10 bases in between. Per germline, CDR1 SGHTA and CDR2 FQGTGA. The CDR3 is made up of 14 amino acids. The CDR3 region is CASSPEGGTDTQYF. The DNA for the CDR3 is TGTGCCAGCAGCCCCGAAGGAGGCACAGATACGCAGTATTTT.

This clone was recorded only once. The rearrangement joins TRBV18 to TRBJ2-7, with D possibly matching TRBD1 (6 bases). V was cut by 6 bases and J by 0 bases, with 12 bases left in between. The CDR3 totals 14 residues. The V gene's germline CDR1 is KGHSH and CDR2 LQKENI. The CDR3 DNA reads TGTGCCAGCTCGTCGACAGGTAACTCCTACGAGCAGTACTTC. Translated: CASSSTGNSYEQYF. Full variable domain (remainder filled in from reference TRBV18 and TRBJ2-7): NAGVMQNPRHLVRRRGQEARLRCSPMKGHSHVYWYRQLPEEGLKFMVYLQKENIIDESGMPKERFSAEFPKEGPSILRIQQVVRGDSAAYFCASSSTGNSYEQYFGPGTRLTVT.

This chain connects TRBV4-2 to TRBJ2-6; D is unresolved. Germline V gene lookup returns CDR1 LGHNA and CDR2 YNFKEQ. V was pared by 0 bases and J by 0 bases, with 6 bases between. This CDR3 region has 16 residues. CDR3 protein: CASSQDGSSGANVLTF. CDR3 in DNA: TGTGCCAGCAGCCAAGACGGCAGCTCTGGGGCCAACGTCCTGACTTTC.

The chain is built from TRBV13 and TRBJ1-3, with D possibly being TRBD1 (6 bases). The CDR3 sequence is 14 residues long. Germline V CDR1 and CDR2: PRHDT, FYEKMQ (reference sequence). The germline V and J ends were trimmed by 3 bases and 6 bases, with 12 bases remaining between them. In DNA, the CDR3 is TGTGCCAGCAGCTTGACACAGGGAGAAAACACCATATATTTT. This sequence encodes CASSLTQGENTIYF. Together with reference TRBV13 and TRBJ1-3, the CDR3 gives the full variable domain: AAGVIQSPRHLIKEKRETATLKCYPIPRHDTVYWYQQGPGQDPQFLISFYEKMQSDKGSIPDRFSAQQFSDYHSELNMSSLELGDSALYFCASSLTQGENTIYFGEGSWLTVV.

This clone was recorded only once. The chain couples TRBV7-8 to TRBJ2-7; 7 nucleotides line up with TRBD2. V gave up 5 bases and J gave up 2 bases; unmatched junction bases: 9. Germline-derived CDR1 and CDR2 are SGHVS and FQNEAQ. This CDR3 is 15 amino acids long. The CDR3 coding sequence is TGTGCCAGCAGCCACCTAGCGGTGGTGACCTACGAGCAGTACTTC. This translates into CASSHLAVVTYEQYF.